This T cell receptor beta chain was sequenced in a study of memory CD4+ T cells and cytomegalovirus serostatus (dated 2019 in TCRdb). In the study overall: The cohort comprised 33 healthy Belgian adults, 9 CMV seropositive and roughly 25 CMV seronegative. The study sequenced CD4+ memory TCRbeta repertoires of a Belgian cohort with known cytomegalovirus serostatus to replicate a published TCR-based CMV serostatus classifier. Summary of the overall study and its limitations: On the Belgian cohort, the classifier built on the original framework reached a median bootstrapped AUC of about 0.95, with a 95% CI of 0.76-1.00. The results were interpreted as suggesting that the CMV-associated TCR signature is mostly present in the CD4+ memory repertoire. For predicting CMV serostatus, the median bootstrapped AUC was 0.95 using the original framework and about 0.89 using a US-trained random forest. Only CD4+CD45RO+ memory cells were sequenced, unlike the original study, which covered naive and memory CD4+ and CD8+ populations. Among the 150 to 200 previously reported CMV-associated TCRbeta sequences, approximately 70 showed up in the CD4+ memory repertoires, with each one found in between one and five individuals.

The CDR3 sequence holds 14 residues, the cysteine and phenylalanine included. Left in the record is the CDR3 DNA by itself, 42 bases read in frame from the first base. CDR1 and CDR2, per the germline V gene, are MDHEN and SYDVKM. Genomic DNA was extracted from sorted cells with the Quick-DNA Microprep Kit. Amplification of TCRbeta DNA was done with the immunoSEQ hsTCRbeta kit, following the protocol from the manufacturer. An Illumina MiSeq instrument was used to sequence the TCRbeta libraries. Processing in the source paper ran as follows. Following removal of out-of-frame sequences, 2 million to 2.5 million distinct TCRbeta sequences were retained, with an average of around 67,000 per individual. Two values were used to score each individual: the count of 164 previously reported CMV-associated TCRbeta sequences and the total count of productive distinct TCRbeta sequences. A beta-binomial model was reimplemented in Python, and scikit-learn random forests with default parameters were trained on data from the US cohort. Classifier performance on the Belgian cohort was reported as the median AUC with percentile confidence intervals calculated over 10,000 bootstrap iterations. The table was pulled from immuneACCESS by TCRdb, which kept in-frame rearrangements only. Such tables lose some clones; where checked, under half of the loss comes from unresolved V genes, and the rest has no known cause. V and J calls and clone size come straight from that table; D and trimming were deduced from the DNA. Recorded for this sample are around 50,000 clones; around 80% of them occurred a single time. The ten most abundant clones make up approximately 0.65% of the sample.

A FACSAria II was used to sort memory CD4+ T cells, defined as single viable CD3+CD4+CD8-CD45RO+ cells. CMV serostatus was assessed using a Roche Elecsys assay, by which serum IgG against CMV pp150, pp28, p38 and p52 was detected. After the samples were thawed, total CD4+ T cells were enriched through positive selection using CD4 magnetic microbeads. The samples came from a separate study whose specific focus was interrogating the CD4+ T cell memory repertoire. Peripheral blood mononuclear cells were isolated and cryopreserved according to standard operating procedures, and serum was stored at -80 degrees C. CD3-PerCP (BW264/56), CD4-APC (RPA-T4), CD45RO-PE (UCHT1) and CD8-Pacific Orange (3B5) antibodies were used for staining, and non-viable cells were excluded with Sytox blue. On this clone itself: Its antigen remains undetermined. Relative to the germline gene, one junction end is altered; a read error may explain this.

The sequence derives from an adult in good health and CMV-seronegative. Material for sequencing was memory CD4+ T cells from blood. Here the chain combines TRBV28 and TRBJ2-5; 10 of the junction bases match TRBD2. At the DNA level, the sequence is TGTGCCAGCAGTCTCGACAGTTTGCCGGGACTAGCGAACTTC. Protein translation: CASSLDSLPGLANF.